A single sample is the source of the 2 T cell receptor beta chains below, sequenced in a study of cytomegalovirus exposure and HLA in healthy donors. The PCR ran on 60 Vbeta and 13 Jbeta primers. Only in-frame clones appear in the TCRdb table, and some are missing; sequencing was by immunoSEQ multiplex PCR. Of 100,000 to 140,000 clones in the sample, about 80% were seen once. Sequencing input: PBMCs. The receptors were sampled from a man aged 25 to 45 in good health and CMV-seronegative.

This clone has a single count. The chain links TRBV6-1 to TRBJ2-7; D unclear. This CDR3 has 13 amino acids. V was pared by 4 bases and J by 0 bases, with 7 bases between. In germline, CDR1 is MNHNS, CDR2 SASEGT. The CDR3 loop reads CASSGYGSYEQYF. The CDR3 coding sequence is TGTGCCAGCAGTGGCTACGGCTCCTACGAGCAGTACTTC.

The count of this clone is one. CDR3 loop: CASSIGASVKETQYF. The CDR3 bases are TGTGCCAGTAGTATCGGGGCTAGCGTCAAAGAGACCCAGTACTTC. This chain uses TRBV19 with TRBJ2-5; D possibly corresponds to TRBD2 (6 bases). The CDR3 has 15 amino acids. V was pared by 3 bases and J by 3 bases, with 14 bases between. The germline V gene encodes CDR1 LNHDA and CDR2 SQIVND (reference sequence).